This T cell receptor beta chain was sequenced in a study of T-cell memory formation after mild COVID-19. V dropped 2 bases and J dropped 12 bases, with 15 bases sitting between them. Germline V gene sequence: CDR1 GTSNPN, CDR2 SVGIG (reference sequence). This CDR3 spans 12 amino acids. TCRdb itself ran the 5' RACE reads through MiXCR, one entry per CDR3 protein. The table has fewer than 550,000 distinct CDR3 sequences, 15% to 25% seen once. This clonotype showed up just a few times. The TCR comes from an adult woman who had mild COVID-19 (a few samples of this study predate the infection). Cell type and time point are not known. The J gene is TRBJ2-3, the V gene TRBV30, with D unclear. The sequencing input was PBMCs or a T cell subset sorted from them (not recorded which). In DNA, the CDR3 is TGTGCCTGGAGTTCATCCGGGCCCCACCAGTATTTT. The encoded protein is CAWSSSGPHQYF.